Each of the 24 T cell receptor beta chains below was sequenced from the same sample in a study of cytomegalovirus exposure and HLA in healthy donors. Clones were sequenced by immunoSEQ multiplex PCR, and TCRdb holds only the in-frame ones, with some missing. The table lists some 240,000 clones, around 86% of them singletons. The sample taken for sequencing was PBMCs. Receptors were obtained from a woman between 25 and 40 years old in good health and CMV-seropositive.

This clone was observed many times. The same CDR3 is also encoded by other DNA sequences in this sample. V and J are TRBV29-1 and TRBJ2-7; TRBD2 is a possible D gene (7 bases). CDR1 is SQVTM, CDR2 ANQGSEA, per germline. Trimming left V 4 bases short and J 2 bases short, with 12 bases between. The CDR3 length is 13 residues. The CDR3 sequence: CSVVGGGPYEQYF. CDR3 DNA sequence: TGCAGCGTTGTTGGCGGGGGCCCCTACGAGCAGTACTTC.

CDR3 protein: CASSRGGSNEKLFF. The CDR3 bases are TGTGCCAGCAGTAGAGGGGGATCTAATGAAAAACTGTTTTTT. This sequence joins TRBV27 and TRBJ1-4, with D perhaps matching TRBD1 (6 bases). V was shortened by 5 bases and J by 3 bases, with 10 bases between the two germline ends. The germline CDR1 and CDR2 sequences are MNHEY and SMNVEV (reference sequence). CDR3 length: 14 amino acids.

This chain uses TRBV10-1 with TRBJ1-5; the D gene is possibly TRBD1 (5 bases). The length of the CDR3 is 13 residues. V shed 9 bases and J shed 6 bases, with 15 bases lying between them. Germline V gene lookup returns CDR1 WNHNN and CDR2 SYGVQD (reference sequence). The CDR3 protein is CASSRDSGQPQHF. The DNA of the CDR3 is TGCGCCAGTTCTCGGGACTCTGGTCAGCCCCAGCATTTT.

The chain carries TRBV7-9 and TRBJ2-3; possible D gene TRBD1, 5 bases. The CDR3 totals 13 residues. Trimming pared 4 bases from V and 2 bases from J, leaving 7 bases between. Germline-derived CDR1 and CDR2 are SEHNR and FQNEAQ (reference sequence). The CDR3 nucleotides are TGTGCCAGCAGCTCGACAGTCACAGATACGCAGTATTTT. This encodes CASSSTVTDTQYF.

This rearrangement joins TRBV2 to TRBJ1-3, with D tentatively TRBD1 (6 bases). From germline, CDR1 is SNHLY and CDR2 FYNNEI. The germline V and J ends were trimmed by 1 base and 0 bases, with 10 bases remaining between them. The CDR3 loop spans 16 amino acids. The CDR3 loop is CASSEGGQLSGNTIYF. CDR3 nucleotides: TGTGCCAGCAGTGAAGGGGGGCAGCTCTCTGGAAACACCATATATTTT.

Only one count was recorded for this clone. The rearrangement uses TRBV6-5 and TRBJ2-1; TRBD2 is a possible D gene (5 bases). The CDR3 is 12 residues long. The V end was cut by 0 bases, the J end by 14 bases, with 11 bases between. Germline V gene data show CDR1 as MNHEY and CDR2 as SVGAGI. CDR3 region: CASSYSSGIEFF. Written as DNA, the CDR3 is TGTGCCAGCAGTTACTCGTCCGGGATAGAGTTCTTC.

The chain couples TRBV19 to TRBJ2-1; 14 nucleotides agree with TRBD2. V dropped 10 bases and J dropped 8; count of bases not matched to a gene: 7. This CDR3 region has 14 residues. Germline CDR1 and CDR2: LNHDA and SQIVND (reference sequence). CDR3 bases: TGTGCCACCAAGGGACTAGCGGGAGTACATGAGCAGTTCTTC. Its protein product is CATKGLAGVHEQFF. The complete variable domain, with remaining parts taken from reference TRBV19 and TRBJ2-1, reads DGGITQSPKYLFRKEGQNVTLSCEQNLNHDAMYWYRQDPGQGLRLIYYSQIVNDFQKGDIAEGYSVSREKKESFPLTVTSAQKNPTAFYLCATKGLAGVHEQFFGPGTRLTVL.

The rearrangement uses TRBV5-1 and TRBJ1-1, with D maybe TRBD1 (5 bases). Germline loops: CDR1 SGHRS, CDR2 YFSETQ. V was cut by 2 bases and J by 5 bases, with 16 bases left in between. The CDR3 has 15 residues. CDR3 in DNA: TGCGCCAGCAGCTTCTTATCCGGGGGTGGGACTGAAGCTTTCTTT. It encodes CASSFLSGGGTEAFF. Full variable domain (missing parts from reference TRBV5-1 and TRBJ1-1): KAGVTQTPRYLIKTRGQQVTLSCSPISGHRSVSWYQQTPGQGLQFLFEYFSETQRNKGNFPGRFSGRQFSNSRSEMNVSTLELGDSALYLCASSFLSGGGTEAFFGQGTRLTVV.

CDR3: CASSESGAGGGTDTQYF. The CDR3 coding sequence is TGCGCCAGCAGCGAGAGTGGAGCGGGAGGAGGAACAGATACGCAGTATTTT. J is TRBJ2-3 and V is TRBV5-1, with 9 bases matching TRBD2. V shed 4 bases, J shed 3 bases, and the junction held 12 bases outside the gene matches. The CDR3 is 17 amino acids. Germline V gene lookup returns CDR1 SGHRS and CDR2 YFSETQ.

V gene TRBV18 combines with J gene TRBJ1-2, with unresolved D. The CDR3 sequence is 13 residues long. CDR1 is KGHSH and CDR2 is LQKENI in the germline V gene. V was pared by 0 bases and J by 4 bases, with 6 bases between. Here the CDR3 reads CASSPPGSYGYTF. The CDR3 bases are TGTGCCAGCTCACCACCGGGGAGCTATGGCTACACCTTC.

This chain uses TRBV27 with TRBJ2-2, with TRBD2 identical over 7 bases. There are 15 residues in the CDR3. V was clipped by 5 bases and J by 6 bases; unmatched bases: 9. Germline assignment: CDR1 MNHEY and CDR2 SMNVEV (reference sequence). The CDR3 loop is CASSPTGTIAGELFF. In DNA, the CDR3 is TGTGCCAGCAGTCCAACCGGGACTATCGCCGGGGAGCTGTTTTTT.

The chain carries TRBV7-2 and TRBJ2-5; a possible D gene is TRBD2 (7 bases). The germline gives CDR1 SGHTA, CDR2 FQGNSA. Trimming pared 0 bases from V and 7 bases from J, leaving 12 bases between. This CDR3 is 14 amino acids long. CDR3 DNA: TGTGCCAGCAGCTTAGCTGAGGGAGGGGGGACCCAGTACTTC. Its translation: CASSLAEGGGTQYF. Full variable domain (outside the CDR3, taken from reference TRBV7-2 and TRBJ2-5): GAGVSQSPSNKVTEKGKDVELRCDPISGHTALYWYRQSLGQGLEFLIYFQGNSAPDKSGLPSDRFSAERTGGSVSTLTIQRTQQEDSAVYLCASSLAEGGGTQYFGPGTRLLVL.

The chain employs TRBV7-7 and TRBJ2-1, with D perhaps TRBD1 (7 bases). The CDR3 runs to 14 residues. Germline V gives CDR1 SSHAT, CDR2 FNYEAQ (reference sequence). V was cut by 5 bases and J by 9 bases, with 17 bases left in between. CDR3 loop: CASSPDRDFSEQFF. DNA for the CDR3: TGTGCCAGCAGCCCCGACAGGGACTTCAGTGAGCAGTTCTTC.

The chain links TRBV2 to TRBJ2-1; 12 nucleotides align to TRBD2. V shed 4 bases, J shed 5 bases, and the junction held 6 bases outside the gene matches. The CDR3 extends over 16 amino acids. CDR1 and CDR2 (germline): SNHLY, FYNNEI. CDR3 amino acids: CASSVRLAGVDNEQFF. CDR3 nucleotide sequence: TGTGCCAGCAGTGTAAGACTAGCGGGAGTAGACAATGAGCAGTTCTTC.

The sample holds one count of this clone. The CDR3 region has the DNA TGTGCCAGCAGCTTAGGACAGGGGGATCAGCCCCAGCATTTT. It codes for CASSLGQGDQPQHF. This chain joins TRBV7-9 and TRBJ1-5, with TRBD1 identical over 9 bases. The V gene end was trimmed by 1 base and the J gene end by 5 bases; junction bases not matched to a gene: 0. Per the germline V gene, CDR1 is SEHNR and CDR2 is FQNEAQ (reference sequence). The CDR3 runs to 14 residues.

This clone has only one observation. This chain links TRBV18 with TRBJ2-7, with 8 bases matching TRBD1. V lost 2 bases, J lost 1 base, and 4 bases stayed unmatched. Looked up from germline, CDR1 is KGHSH and CDR2 is LQKENI. The CDR3 loop spans 15 amino acids. This CDR3 reads CASSPDRGFSYEQYF. DNA of the CDR3: TGTGCCAGCTCACCAGACAGGGGTTTTTCCTACGAGCAGTACTTC.

The chain combines TRBV27 with TRBJ2-1; D is perhaps TRBD2 (5 bases). V was cut by 2 bases and J by 10 bases, with 18 bases left in between. The CDR3 loop spans 15 amino acids. CDR1 and CDR2 (germline): MNHEY, SMNVEV (reference sequence). CDR3: CASSLPASPSGEQFF. DNA of the CDR3: TGTGCCAGCAGTTTACCCGCTAGCCCCTCGGGGGAGCAGTTCTTC.

A single count supports this clone. The V and J genes are TRBV7-2 and TRBJ2-1, with 8 bases identical to TRBD2. CDR1 and CDR2 from the germline V gene are SGHTA and FQGNSA. Unmatched junction bases numbered 8, after V lost 4 bases and J lost 9 bases. This CDR3 has 14 residues. The CDR3 bases are TGTGCCAGCAGCTCCACGGGACTAGAGGTTGAGCAGTTCTTC. Protein: CASSSTGLEVEQFF.

V gene TRBV27 combines with J gene TRBJ1-3, with 8 bases that match TRBD1. The length of the CDR3 is 19 residues. J was trimmed by 0 bases and V by 0 bases; bases with no gene match: 10. Germline V gene data show CDR1 as MNHEY and CDR2 as SMNVEV (reference sequence). DNA of the CDR3: TGTGCCAGCAGTTTATCGGCGCCAGGGGGCCTGAGCTCTGGAAACACCATATATTTT. It is translated as CASSLSAPGGLSSGNTIYF.

In its sample, this clone was seen once. The CDR3 nucleotides read TGTGCCAGCAGTGGGAGGACGACGTCCGGGGGCTACACCTTC. Translating it yields CASSGRTTSGGYTF. V gene TRBV2 combines with J gene TRBJ1-2; D gene uncertain. The CDR3 extends over 14 amino acids. Trimming took 4 bases from V and 8 from J, leaving 17 bases between them. Germline-derived CDR1 and CDR2 are SNHLY and FYNNEI.

The chain recombines TRBV2 with TRBJ1-1; 10 bases are shared with TRBD1. J gave up 0 bases and V 3 bases, and 4 bases lay outside the gene matches. The CDR3 extends over 16 amino acids. The germline CDR1 and CDR2 sequences are SNHLY and FYNNEI. The CDR3 reads CASSDKGQGMNTEAFF. In DNA, the CDR3 is TGTGCCAGCAGTGATAAGGGACAGGGGATGAACACTGAAGCTTTCTTT.

The J gene is TRBJ2-7, the V gene TRBV6-5, with TRBD2 matching over 11 bases. Trimming at V came to 4 bases and at J to 3 bases, leaving 2 bases not matched to a gene. The germline V gene has CDR1 MNHEY and CDR2 SVGAGI. The CDR3 totals 14 residues. The CDR3 is CASSSLAGVYEQYF. The CDR3 region has the DNA TGTGCCAGCAGTTCACTAGCGGGAGTCTACGAGCAGTACTTC.

The chain uses TRBV14 and TRBJ2-5; the D gene is possibly TRBD2 (6 bases). Trimming took 1 base from V and 1 from J, leaving 13 bases between them. This CDR3 spans 16 amino acids. Germline CDR1 SGHDN, CDR2 FVKESK. In DNA, the CDR3 is TGTGCCAGCAGCCAAGGTCGAAGTAGCGGCCAAGAGACCCAGTACTTC. This codes for CASSQGRSSGQETQYF. Together with reference TRBV14 and TRBJ2-5, the CDR3 gives the full variable domain: EAGVTQFPSHSVIEKGQTVTLRCDPISGHDNLYWYRRVMGKEIKFLLHFVKESKQDESGMPNNRFLAERTGGTYSTLKVQPAELEDSGVYFCASSQGRSSGQETQYFGPGTRLLVL.

The chain carries TRBV27 and TRBJ2-2; 9 bases align to TRBD1. Unmatched junction bases numbered 6, after V lost 4 bases and J lost 3 bases. The CDR3 runs to 16 residues. CDR1 is MNHEY, CDR2 SMNVEV, per germline (reference sequence). CDR3 in amino acids: CASSWGQGRYTGELFF. CDR3 coding DNA: TGTGCCAGCAGTTGGGGACAGGGTCGGTACACCGGGGAGCTGTTTTTT.